The 21 T cell receptor beta chains listed next were all sequenced from one sample in a study of control samples from healthy donors and cancer patients. TCRdb's copy holds only in-frame clones and misses some; the assay was immunoSEQ multiplex PCR. Among approximately 150,000 clones listed, 75% to 95% were seen once. The sample comprised blood. The receptors shown here come from a man between 18 and 35 years old in good health.

The rearrangement joins TRBV10-3 to TRBJ1-1; D is undetermined. V was trimmed by 4 bases and J by 4 bases, leaving 13 bases between them. The CDR3 length is 14 residues. Germline CDR1 and CDR2: ENHRY and SYGVKD. CDR3 loop: CAISVGSWTTEAFF. In DNA form, the CDR3 reads TGTGCCATCAGTGTGGGGAGCTGGACCACTGAAGCTTTCTTT.

The V and J genes are TRBV15 and TRBJ2-1; 7 bases match TRBD2. With V trimmed by 0 bases and J by 2 bases, 4 bases remained unmatched. The V gene's germline CDR1 is LNHNV and CDR2 YYDKDF (reference sequence). The CDR3 is made up of 16 amino acids. The CDR3 DNA follows: TGTGCCACCAGCAGAGAGGGCGGGGGAACCTACAATGAGCAGTTCTTC. The encoded protein is CATSREGGGTYNEQFF.

This sequence joins TRBV10-2 and TRBJ2-5; D might be TRBD1 (6 bases). Germline assignment: CDR1 WSHSY and CDR2 SAAADI. Trimming pared 6 bases from V and 3 bases from J, leaving 20 bases between. The CDR3 covers 16 residues. The CDR3 DNA sequence: TGCGCCAGCAGAAGAGTTTGGGGGCGCGGTGAAGAGACCCAGTACTTC. It yields the protein CASRRVWGRGEETQYF.

The chain has TRBV5-4 and TRBJ2-5; tentative D call: TRBD2 (5 bases). Trimming pared 0 bases from V and 5 bases from J, leaving 11 bases between. The V gene's germline CDR1 is SGHNT and CDR2 YYREEE (reference sequence). CDR3 length: 14 residues. CDR3 residues: CASSLAPGWETQYF. CDR3 sequence (DNA): TGTGCCAGCAGCTTGGCCCCGGGGTGGGAGACCCAGTACTTC.

This chain joins TRBV7-8 and TRBJ2-1; D is tentatively TRBD1 or TRBD2 (5 bases each). CDR1 and CDR2 (germline): SGHVS, FQNEAQ. The CDR3 loop spans 17 amino acids. The V end was cut by 5 bases, the J end by 3 bases, with 20 bases between. CDR3 in amino acids: CASSPSPGPQNYNEQFF. In DNA form, the CDR3 reads TGTGCCAGCAGCCCCAGCCCGGGACCGCAAAACTACAATGAGCAGTTCTTC.

The chain couples TRBV2 to TRBJ2-5; D may be TRBD1 (7 bases). Trimming stripped 5 bases from V and 5 bases from J, with 9 bases between. This CDR3 has 12 residues. Germline V lookup: CDR1 SNHLY, CDR2 FYNNEI. The CDR3 DNA reads TGTGCCAGCAGTCCAGGGGGGGAGACCCAGTACTTC. It is translated as CASSPGGETQYF.

The chain joins TRBV5-1 to TRBJ2-6; D not resolved. The germline V gene has CDR1 SGHRS and CDR2 YFSETQ. This CDR3 is 16 amino acids long. V gave up 4 bases and J gave up 3 bases, with 14 bases separating them. The CDR3: CASSPQAGVGANVLTF. CDR3 nucleotides: TGCGCCAGCAGCCCCCAGGCTGGGGTTGGGGCCAACGTCCTGACTTTC.

V and J are TRBV19 and TRBJ2-1; the D is unclear. The V end was cut by 5 bases, the J end by 2 bases, with 13 bases between. Per the germline V gene, CDR1 is LNHDA and CDR2 is SQIVND (reference sequence). The length of the CDR3 is 15 residues. The CDR3 region is CASSVPRLTYNEQFF. Written as DNA, the CDR3 is TGTGCCAGTAGTGTCCCTCGGCTGACCTACAATGAGCAGTTCTTC.

The chain employs TRBV6-2 or TRBV6-3 and TRBJ2-7; 10 nucleotides line up with TRBD1. CDR3 length: 14 residues. Trimming cost V 5 bases and J 4 bases; bases outside gene matches: 5. CDR1 and CDR2 (germline): MNHEY, SVGEGT. The CDR3 spells CASSTRTGGYEQYF. The CDR3 bases are TGTGCCAGCAGTACCCGGACAGGGGGGTACGAGCAGTACTTC.

The rearrangement links TRBV6-4 to TRBJ1-6; no definite D call. From germline, CDR1 is MRHNA and CDR2 SNTAGT. CDR3 length: 14 amino acids. V gave up 4 bases and J gave up 3 bases, with 7 bases separating them. CDR3 sequence: CASSAFLYNSPLHF. The DNA for the CDR3 is TGTGCCAGCAGTGCTTTCCTCTATAATTCACCCCTCCACTTT.

CDR3: CASSLREILDYGYTF. The CDR3 nucleotides read TGCGCCAGCAGCTTAAGGGAAATCCTGGACTATGGCTACACCTTC. The chain links TRBV5-1 to TRBJ1-2, with D hard to call. V gave up 2 bases and J gave up 3 bases, with 14 bases separating them. CDR1 is SGHRS, CDR2 YFSETQ, per germline. CDR3 length: 15 amino acids.

This clone was recorded once. The chain links TRBV28 to TRBJ1-2, with D hard to call. Germline lookup yields CDR1 MDHEN and CDR2 SYDVKM. The CDR3 has 11 amino acids. V was clipped by 6 bases and J by 4 bases, with 6 bases between them. CDR3 sequence reads: CASRAVYGYTF. The CDR3 DNA is TGTGCCAGCAGGGCCGTCTATGGCTACACCTTC.

The V call is TRBV12-5, the J call TRBJ1-5; 8 bases agree with TRBD1. The CDR3 covers 15 residues. Unmatched junction bases numbered 5, after V lost 5 bases and J lost 2 bases. CDR1 and CDR2 (germline): LGHNT, FRNRAP. The CDR3 loop is CASGTDRVRNQPQHF. The CDR3 region has the DNA TGTGCTAGTGGTACGGACAGGGTTCGCAATCAGCCCCAGCATTTT.

CDR3 nucleotide sequence: TGTGCCAGTATCGCCATGAACACTGAAGCTTTCTTT. Amino acids: CASIAMNTEAFF. The chain joins TRBV19 to TRBJ1-1, with D unclear. Germline-derived CDR1 and CDR2 are LNHDA and SQIVND (reference sequence). This CDR3 spans 12 amino acids. Trimming left V 7 bases short and J 0 bases short, with 6 bases between.

The V and J genes are TRBV5-6 and TRBJ1-2; no clear D gene. The CDR3 has 15 amino acids. Trimming left V 4 bases short and J 2 bases short, with 15 bases between. The germline V gene has CDR1 SGHDT and CDR2 YYEEEE. CDR3 in DNA: TGTGCCAGCAGCCGTCCGATAATCCGCAACTATGGCTACACCTTC. Protein product: CASSRPIIRNYGYTF.

The chain carries TRBV19 and TRBJ2-7, with D tentatively TRBD1 (6 bases). V lost 7 bases to trimming and J lost 2 bases, with 12 bases between them. The CDR3 contains 13 residues. Germline lookup yields CDR1 LNHDA and CDR2 SQIVND (reference sequence). CDR3 in amino acids: CASKTTGTYEQYF. CDR3 bases: TGTGCCAGTAAAACCACAGGGACCTACGAGCAGTACTTC.

V gene TRBV12-3 or TRBV12-4 combines with J gene TRBJ1-2; a possible D gene is TRBD1 (5 bases). V lost 6 bases and J lost 1, with 9 bases in between. The CDR3 has 13 amino acids. The CDR3 sequence is CASRLDSNYGYTF. The CDR3 region has the DNA TGTGCCAGCAGACTCGACAGTAACTATGGCTACACCTTC.

This clone was seen once. The rearrangement joins TRBV4-3 to TRBJ1-4, with 7 bases fitting TRBD1. Germline V gives CDR1 LGHNA, CDR2 YSLEER. The CDR3 totals 15 residues. Unmatched junction bases numbered 9, after V lost 4 bases and J lost 7 bases. The CDR3 DNA sequence: TGCGCCAGCAGCCCCTCGTGGCAGGGGGGTGAAAAACTGTTTTTT. It codes for CASSPSWQGGEKLFF.

The sample holds a few counts of this clone. This chain links TRBV6-1 with TRBJ1-6; maybe TRBD1 (5 bases). Deletions cut 2 bases from V and 6 bases from J, with 17 bases between. Germline lookup yields CDR1 MNHNS and CDR2 SASEGT. This CDR3 is 17 amino acids long. CDR3 nucleotides: TGTGCCAGCAGTGAATATCGGGCAGGACAAAGTAATTCACCCCTCCACTTT. The encoded protein is CASSEYRAGQSNSPLHF.

This clone has just a few counts. This chain links TRBV7-2 with TRBJ2-2; no definite D call. Germline V gives CDR1 SGHTA, CDR2 FQGNSA. This CDR3 has 14 residues. V was cut by 6 bases and J by 5 bases, with 13 bases left in between. Written as DNA, the CDR3 is TGTGCCAGCAGATCCGACCCGTCGACCGGGGAGCTGTTTTTT. Translated, it gives CASRSDPSTGELFF. The full variable domain, completed using reference TRBV7-2 and TRBJ2-2, is GAGVSQSPSNKVTEKGKDVELRCDPISGHTALYWYRQSLGQGLEFLIYFQGNSAPDKSGLPSDRFSAERTGGSVSTLTIQRTQQEDSAVYLCASRSDPSTGELFFGEGSRLTVL.

The chain recombines TRBV3-1 (or the pseudogene TRBV3-2) with TRBJ1-2, with unresolved D. The V gene's germline CDR1 is LGHDT and CDR2 YNNKEL (reference sequence). V lost 0 bases, J lost 8 bases, and 13 bases lay in between. The CDR3 length is 14 residues. Written as DNA, the CDR3 is TGTGCCAGCAGCCAAGATACGGGCCTTTGGGGCTACACCTTC. Translation gives CASSQDTGLWGYTF.